The rows below give T cell receptor beta chains drawn from one sample of a study of blood T cell repertoires in COVID-19. TCRdb's copy holds only in-frame clones and misses some; the assay was immunoSEQ multiplex PCR. This sample has around 130,000 clones, with roughly 81% found just once. The sample taken for sequencing was peripheral blood. These receptor sequences come from a human donor in a cohort sampled during active COVID-19. The CDR3 runs from the conserved cysteine through the conserved F or W. D genes are given only for firm matches. Clone size appears in some rows only: once, few, many, or a class for an expanded clone.

v_call: TRBV29-1; clone_size: -; j_call: TRBJ2-3; d_call: TRBD2; cdr3_nt: TGCAGCGTTTCGACTAGCGGGGGGTCAGATACGCAGTATTTT; cdr3_aa: CSVSTSGGSDTQYF
v_call: TRBV21-1; clone_size: -; j_call: TRBJ1-6; d_call: -; cdr3_nt: TGTGCCAGCAGCAAAAAGGGGATGGGGGGGGGCCTGAATAATTCACCCCTCCACTTT; cdr3_aa: CASSKKGMGGGLNNSPLHF
v_call: TRBV19; clone_size: once; j_call: TRBJ2-1; d_call: -; cdr3_nt: TGTGCCAGTAGTCCGAACCGGGACAATGAGCAGTTCTTC; cdr3_aa: CASSPNRDNEQFF
v_call: TRBV2; clone_size: -; j_call: TRBJ2-7; d_call: TRBD1; cdr3_nt: TGTGCCAGCAGTGAGGGGGGACAGGGAGGCGAGCAGTACTTC; cdr3_aa: CASSEGGQGGEQYF
v_call: TRBV12-5; clone_size: few; j_call: TRBJ2-2; d_call: TRBD1; cdr3_nt: TGTGCTAGTGGTTTTAGACAGGGTTATTCCGGGGAGCTGTTTTTT; cdr3_aa: CASGFRQGYSGELFF
v_call: TRBV18; clone_size: -; j_call: TRBJ1-5; d_call: -; cdr3_nt: TGTGCCAGCTCACCAGACAACCAGAATCAGCCCCAGCATTTT; cdr3_aa: CASSPDNQNQPQHF
v_call: TRBV5-1; clone_size: -; j_call: TRBJ1-1; d_call: TRBD1; cdr3_nt: TGCGCCAGCAGCTCGGCCCCGGGACAGGGGATGAACACTGAAGCTTTCTTT; cdr3_aa: CASSSAPGQGMNTEAFF
v_call: TRBV30; clone_size: -; j_call: TRBJ1-1; d_call: -; cdr3_nt: TGTGGGTCGGTCCAGGGTAACACTGAAGCTTTCTTT; cdr3_aa: CGSVQGNTEAFF
v_call: TRBV5-5; clone_size: -; j_call: TRBJ1-5; d_call: -; cdr3_nt: TGTGCCAGCAGCTTCCGGGACACCGAAAATCAGCCCCAGCATTTT; cdr3_aa: CASSFRDTENQPQHF
v_call: TRBV6-5; clone_size: -; j_call: TRBJ1-1; d_call: -; cdr3_nt: TGTGCCAGCATCAAAGACAGAGGCCCTGAAGCTTTCTTT; cdr3_aa: CASIKDRGPEAFF
v_call: TRBV27; clone_size: -; j_call: TRBJ2-7; d_call: TRBD1; cdr3_nt: TGTGCCAGCAGTTTATACCGACAGGGAACCTACGAGCAGTACTTC; cdr3_aa: CASSLYRQGTYEQYF
v_call: TRBV7-8; clone_size: -; j_call: TRBJ1-4; d_call: -; cdr3_nt: TGTGCCAGCAGCTTAGGATCGACTTCGGGGAATGAAAAACTGTTTTTT; cdr3_aa: CASSLGSTSGNEKLFF
v_call: TRBV19; clone_size: few; j_call: TRBJ1-2; d_call: -; cdr3_nt: TGTGCCAGTAGTATCCCTCCGACAGCGGGTTCAGGGGGCTACACCTTC; cdr3_aa: CASSIPPTAGSGGYTF
v_call: TRBV5-1; clone_size: -; j_call: TRBJ2-7; d_call: -; cdr3_nt: TGCGCCAGCAGGGGAGAACCTTACGAGCAGTACTTC; cdr3_aa: CASRGEPYEQYF
v_call: TRBV27; clone_size: -; j_call: TRBJ2-6; d_call: TRBD2; cdr3_nt: TGTGCCAGCAGCGGACTAGCGCTCAGCTCTGGGGCCAACGTCCTGACTTTC; cdr3_aa: CASSGLALSSGANVLTF
v_call: TRBV9; clone_size: -; j_call: TRBJ2-1; d_call: TRBD1; cdr3_nt: TGTGCCAGCAGCGTAGCGGGAGACAGGGGAGTGAATGAGCAGTTCTTC; cdr3_aa: CASSVAGDRGVNEQFF
v_call: TRBV7-8; clone_size: -; j_call: TRBJ1-4; d_call: -; cdr3_nt: TGTGCCAGCAGCCAGACCCAGGGTTGGGGTGAAAAACTGTTTTTT; cdr3_aa: CASSQTQGWGEKLFF
v_call: TRBV5-6; clone_size: -; j_call: TRBJ1-6; d_call: -; cdr3_nt: TGTGCCAGCAGCTTGAGGGAGCGGTCACCCCTCCACTTT; cdr3_aa: CASSLRERSPLHF
v_call: TRBV11-2; clone_size: -; j_call: TRBJ2-3; d_call: TRBD2; cdr3_nt: TGTGCCAGCAGCTTAGGCCTAGCGGGGGGGACTAGCACAGATACGCAGTATTTT; cdr3_aa: CASSLGLAGGTSTDTQYF
v_call: TRBV3-1/TRBV3-2; clone_size: -; j_call: TRBJ1-1; d_call: -; cdr3_nt: TGTGCCAGCAGAGACCTGGGAGGGAAGACTGAAGCTTTCTTT; cdr3_aa: CASRDLGGKTEAFF